The sequence of this TCR beta chain was determined in a study of cytomegalovirus exposure and HLA in healthy donors. Points from the study as a whole: Reports state that TCR beta sequences accurately predicted most subjects' HLA-A and HLA-B alleles.

There are a few counts of this clone. Its antigen is still unknown. With 60 Vbeta and 13 Jbeta primers, the PCR was carried out. The assay was immunoSEQ multiplex PCR, and TCRdb's table has in-frame clones only and misses some. The sample records fewer than 200,000 clones, approximately 82% being singletons. CDR1 is MGHDK and CDR2 is SYGVNS in the germline V gene. The V gene lost 4 bases and the J gene lost 0 bases, with 6 bases spanning the gap. The CDR3 spans 13 residues. Sequencing input: PBMCs. This TCR was sampled from a male donor in good health and CMV-seronegative. This chain joins TRBV25-1 and TRBJ1-1, with D unclear. CDR3 sequence: CASSAGMNTEAFF. The CDR3 region has the DNA TGTGCCAGCAGTGCGGGGATGAACACTGAAGCTTTCTTT.